This T cell receptor (beta chain) emerged from a study of T cells after yellow fever vaccination. Each CDR3 protein is one row after TCRdb ran MiXCR on the 5' RACE reads. The sample shows 300,000 or so distinct CDR3 sequences, approximately 8% of them seen only once. The CDR3 length is 14 residues. The V end lost 4 bases, the J end lost 4 bases, and 11 bases lay between the germline ends. CDR1 is MDHEN and CDR2 is SYDVKM in the germline V gene. The receptor was isolated from a man younger than 30 who received the YFV17D yellow fever vaccine. This chain joins TRBV28 and TRBJ2-1; the D is unclear. Sequenced here: CD4+ T cells sorted from PBMCs, sampled 5 days after the yellow fever booster vaccination. The CDR3 DNA reads TGTGCCAGCAGTTCAGGCCAGGAGTACAATGAGCAGTTCTTC. Translation: CASSSGQEYNEQFF.